A selection of T cell receptor beta chains follows, all from one sample in a study of CD8+CD57+ T cells in acquired aplastic anemia. MiXCR, run by TCRdb on the reads, gives a single entry per CDR3 protein. The table records a few hundred thousand distinct CDR3 sequences, 34% of them present only once. Sequenced material: sorted CD4+, CD8+, or CD8+CD57+ T cells (not recorded which) from PBMCs. The receptors come from a human donor in good health, serving as a control. CDR3s leave out the opening cysteine and the closing phenylalanine or tryptophan. The order of the fields is J gene, V gene, CDR3 protein.

>TRBJ2-7|TRBV19
ASSIALVASYEQY
>TRBJ2-5|TRBV10-3
AISAGLFDEEARY
>TRBJ1-2|TRBV29-1
SAGQGISYGYT
>TRBJ1-4|TRBV13
ASSSGTGAEKLF
>TRBJ1-2|TRBV2
ASCRDSYGYT
>TRBJ2-6|TRBV19
ASSTGKSSGANVLT
>TRBJ2-7|TRBV11-2
ASSRGQKLTYEQY
>TRBJ2-3|TRBV4-2
ASSLGTRADTQY
>TRBJ1-3|TRBV27
ASSPDPISGNTIY
>TRBJ2-7|TRBV15
ATSGRDRASYEQY
>TRBJ1-3|TRBV2
ASSEVVGPGNTIY
>TRBJ1-1|TRBV25-1
ASAGRGPNTEAF
>TRBJ1-1|TRBV7-2
ASSLRLQNTEAF
>TRBJ2-1|TRBV5-4
ASSLDRVGFSYNEQF
>TRBJ1-5|TRBV10-3
AISGTGGSNQPQH
>TRBJ2-7|TRBV3-1
ASSQVLGLSSYEQY
>TRBJ2-1|TRBV2
ASSYGRGIGINEQF
>TRBJ1-2|TRBV3-1
ASSGNRGSSGYT
>TRBJ2-7|TRBV15
ATSRGLGQNYEQY
>TRBJ1-4|TRBV5-6
ASSLTGQGGEKLF
>TRBJ2-5|TRBV20-1
SATEGALETQY
>TRBJ1-2|TRBV10-3
AISESAGADNYGYT
>TRBJ1-1|TRBV28
ASSRRVEAF
>TRBJ1-2|TRBV2
ASTLTGVNYGYT
>TRBJ2-7|TRBV7-3
ASSRLAGGSYEQY
>TRBJ1-2|TRBV4-1
ASSQDRDYGYT
>TRBJ1-2|TRBV2
ASSVQGIGSGYT
>TRBJ1-5|TRBV6-5
ASSYSPNQPQH
>TRBJ1-1|TRBV15
ATSRDEGNTEAF
>TRBJ2-3|TRBV20-1
NARDGGGTDTQY
>TRBJ1-5|TRBV24-1
ATSAGDSNQPQH
>TRBJ2-1|TRBV10-3
AISESGGKGYNEQF
>TRBJ1-6|TRBV27
ASSILTGTGFNSPLH
>TRBJ1-1|TRBV12-3/TRBV12-4
ASSRQGALNTEAF
>TRBJ2-5|TRBV5-1
ASSFFSGGQETQY
>TRBJ2-4|TRBV2
ASSERAEGHRTAKNIQY
>TRBJ1-2|TRBV28
ASSASGTGSSWGYT
>TRBJ1-4|TRBV5-5
ASSLGGAGGLEKLF
>TRBJ2-7|TRBV7-8
ASNANRGTYELY
>TRBJ1-1|TRBV2
ASTQRSGGLTEAF
>TRBJ1-1|TRBV10-3
ASSYSPHGDTEAF
>TRBJ2-5|TRBV5-1
ASSSPGLEYQETQY
>TRBJ1-5|TRBV2
ASSLDRGGQPQH
>TRBJ1-5|TRBV12-3/TRBV12-4
ASSRGVAYQPQH
>TRBJ1-1|TRBV11-2
ASSLDPLGKAF
>TRBJ1-2|TRBV9
ASSQDFYGYT
>TRBJ2-7|TRBV2
ASRPGQGAYEQY
>TRBJ1-2|TRBV2
ASSPTGTDNYGYT
>TRBJ1-3|TRBV29-1
SVGEDVYSGNTIY
>TRBJ2-3|TRBV12-3/TRBV12-4
ASSLFGTSISDTQY
>TRBJ1-2|TRBV15
ATSRVSTGSYGYT
>TRBJ1-1|TRBV20-1
SARDAGGIGAF
>TRBJ2-1|TRBV12-3/TRBV12-4
ASSLASSYNEQF
>TRBJ1-4|TRBV10-3
AISYRPGGDEKLF
>TRBJ2-1|TRBV11-2
ASSYRDTNSYNEQF
>TRBJ2-7|TRBV9
ASSVDGGTAYEQY
>TRBJ2-3|TRBV7-9
ASSLAADTQY
>TRBJ1-4|TRBV5-1
ASSSGLSTNEKLF
>TRBJ1-6|TRBV12-3/TRBV12-4
ASSLRRPGNNSPLH
>TRBJ2-2|TRBV2
ASSPGVWDTGELF